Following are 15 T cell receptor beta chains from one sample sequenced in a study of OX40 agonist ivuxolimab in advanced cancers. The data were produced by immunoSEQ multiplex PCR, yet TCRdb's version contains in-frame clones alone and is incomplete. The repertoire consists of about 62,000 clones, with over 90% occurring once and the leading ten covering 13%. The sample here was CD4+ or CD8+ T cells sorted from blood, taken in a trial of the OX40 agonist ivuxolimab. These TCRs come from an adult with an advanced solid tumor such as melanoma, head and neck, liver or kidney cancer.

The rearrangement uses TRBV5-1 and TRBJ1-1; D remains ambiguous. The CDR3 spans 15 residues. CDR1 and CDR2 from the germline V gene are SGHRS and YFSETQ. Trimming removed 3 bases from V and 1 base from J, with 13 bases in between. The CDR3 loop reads CASSSPSGENTEAFF. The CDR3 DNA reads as TGCGCCAGCAGCTCCCCATCGGGAGAGAACACTGAAGCTTTCTTT.

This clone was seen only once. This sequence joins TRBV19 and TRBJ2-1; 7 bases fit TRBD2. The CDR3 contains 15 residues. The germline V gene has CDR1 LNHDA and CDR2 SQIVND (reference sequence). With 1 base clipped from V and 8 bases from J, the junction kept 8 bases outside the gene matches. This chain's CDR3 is CASSIVGRVGDEQFF. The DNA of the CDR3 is TGTGCCAGTAGTATAGTGGGGAGGGTTGGCGATGAGCAGTTCTTC.

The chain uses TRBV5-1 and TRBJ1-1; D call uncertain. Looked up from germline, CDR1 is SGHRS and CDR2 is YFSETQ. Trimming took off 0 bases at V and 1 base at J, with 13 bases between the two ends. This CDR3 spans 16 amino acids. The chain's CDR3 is CASSLEPGYWNTEAFF. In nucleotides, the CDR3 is TGCGCCAGCAGCTTGGAACCGGGGTATTGGAACACTGAAGCTTTCTTT.

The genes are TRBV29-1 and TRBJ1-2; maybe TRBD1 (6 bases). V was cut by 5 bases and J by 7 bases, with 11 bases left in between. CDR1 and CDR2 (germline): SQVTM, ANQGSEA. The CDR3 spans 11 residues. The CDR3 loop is CSVLDRFGYTF. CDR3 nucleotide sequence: TGCAGCGTTCTCGACAGGTTTGGCTACACCTTC.

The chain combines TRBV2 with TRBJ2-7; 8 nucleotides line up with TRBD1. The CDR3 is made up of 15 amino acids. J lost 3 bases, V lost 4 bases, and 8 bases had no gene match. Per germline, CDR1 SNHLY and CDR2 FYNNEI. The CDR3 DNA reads TGTGCCAGCAGTGCACCCCCGGACAGGGTCTACGAGCAGTACTTC. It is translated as CASSAPPDRVYEQYF.

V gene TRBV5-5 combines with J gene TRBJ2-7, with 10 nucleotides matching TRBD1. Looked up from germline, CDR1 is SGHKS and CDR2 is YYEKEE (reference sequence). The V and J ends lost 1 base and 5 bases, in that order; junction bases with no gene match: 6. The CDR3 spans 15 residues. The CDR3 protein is CASSLPGQGRHEQYF. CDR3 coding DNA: TGTGCCAGCAGCTTGCCGGGACAGGGGAGGCACGAGCAGTACTTC.

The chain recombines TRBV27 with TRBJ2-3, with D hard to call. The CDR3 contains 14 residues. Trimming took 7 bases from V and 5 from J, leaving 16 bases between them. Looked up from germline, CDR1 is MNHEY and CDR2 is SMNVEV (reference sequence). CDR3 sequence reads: CASTSGRAIDTQYF. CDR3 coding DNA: TGTGCCAGCACCTCTGGTAGGGCGATAGATACGCAGTATTTT.

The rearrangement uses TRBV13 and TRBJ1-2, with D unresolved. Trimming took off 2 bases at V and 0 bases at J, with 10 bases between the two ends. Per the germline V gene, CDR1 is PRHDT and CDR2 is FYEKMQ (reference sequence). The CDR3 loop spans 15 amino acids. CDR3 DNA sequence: TGTGCCAGCAGCTTATCAGGAGGGCCTAACTATGGCTACACCTTC. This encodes CASSLSGGPNYGYTF.

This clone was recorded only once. The CDR3 nucleotides read TGTGCCAGCAGTGAGGACTACAATGAGCAGTTCTTC. This codes for CASSEDYNEQFF. The rearrangement links TRBV6-5 to TRBJ2-1; D is unresolved. V was clipped by 5 bases and J by 3 bases, with 5 bases between them. This CDR3 is built from 12 residues. Germline CDR1 and CDR2: MNHEY and SVGAGI.

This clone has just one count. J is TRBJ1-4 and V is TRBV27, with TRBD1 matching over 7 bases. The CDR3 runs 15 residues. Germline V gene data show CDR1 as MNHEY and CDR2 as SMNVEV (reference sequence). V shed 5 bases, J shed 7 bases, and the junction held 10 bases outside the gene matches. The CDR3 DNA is TGTGCCAGCAGTGCGTCAACAGGGGTTAGTGAAAAACTGTTTTTT. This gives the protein CASSASTGVSEKLFF.

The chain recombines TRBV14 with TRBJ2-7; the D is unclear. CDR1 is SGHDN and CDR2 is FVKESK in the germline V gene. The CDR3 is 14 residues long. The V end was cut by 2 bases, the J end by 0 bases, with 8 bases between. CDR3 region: CASSQYTYSYEQYF. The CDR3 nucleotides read TGTGCCAGCAGCCAATACACCTACTCCTACGAGCAGTACTTC.

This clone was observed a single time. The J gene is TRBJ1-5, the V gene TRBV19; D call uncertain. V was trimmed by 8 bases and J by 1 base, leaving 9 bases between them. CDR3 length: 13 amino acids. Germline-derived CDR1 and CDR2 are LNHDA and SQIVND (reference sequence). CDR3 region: CASGLKSNQPQHF. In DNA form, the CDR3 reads TGTGCCAGTGGTTTGAAAAGCAATCAGCCCCAGCATTTT.

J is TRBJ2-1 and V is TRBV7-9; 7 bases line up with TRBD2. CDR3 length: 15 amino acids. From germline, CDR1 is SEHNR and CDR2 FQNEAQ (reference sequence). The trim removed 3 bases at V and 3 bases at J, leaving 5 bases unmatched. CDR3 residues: CASSLILAYYNEQFF. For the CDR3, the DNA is TGTGCCAGCAGCTTGATACTAGCGTACTACAATGAGCAGTTCTTC.

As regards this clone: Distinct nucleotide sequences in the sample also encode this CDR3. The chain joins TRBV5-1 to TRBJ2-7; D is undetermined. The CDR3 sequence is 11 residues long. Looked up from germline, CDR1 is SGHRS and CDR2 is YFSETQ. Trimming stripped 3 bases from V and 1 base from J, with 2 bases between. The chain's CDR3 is CASSSSYEQYF. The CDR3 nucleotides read TGCGCCAGCAGCTCTTCCTACGAGCAGTACTTC.

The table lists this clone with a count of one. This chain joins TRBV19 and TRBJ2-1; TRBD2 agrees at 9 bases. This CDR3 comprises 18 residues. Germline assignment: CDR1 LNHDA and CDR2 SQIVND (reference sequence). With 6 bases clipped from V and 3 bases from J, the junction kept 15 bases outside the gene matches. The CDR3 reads CASRPFASSGNNYNEQFF. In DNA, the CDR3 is TGTGCCAGTAGACCCTTCGCGTCTAGCGGGAACAACTACAATGAGCAGTTCTTC.